This TCR beta chain stems from a study of blood T cell repertoires in COVID-19. Data came from immunoSEQ multiplex PCR; TCRdb stores just in-frame clones and leaves some out. Of approximately 350,000 clones detected, roughly 84% appear once; the ten largest clones hold 2.5% to 3%. Germline V gene sequence: CDR1 MRHNA, CDR2 SNTAGT. The CDR3 sequence is 14 residues long. The J segment lost 3 bases and the V segment lost 6 bases, leaving 6 bases of the junction unmatched. The J gene is TRBJ1-1, the V gene TRBV6-4, with 8 bases identical to TRBD1. This clonotype was obtained from a young woman who had recovered from COVID-19. What was sequenced was PBMCs or T cells enriched from blood (not recorded which). CDR3: CASRDRERDTEAFF. CDR3 DNA sequence: TGTGCCAGCAGGGACAGGGAGCGTGACACTGAAGCTTTCTTT.